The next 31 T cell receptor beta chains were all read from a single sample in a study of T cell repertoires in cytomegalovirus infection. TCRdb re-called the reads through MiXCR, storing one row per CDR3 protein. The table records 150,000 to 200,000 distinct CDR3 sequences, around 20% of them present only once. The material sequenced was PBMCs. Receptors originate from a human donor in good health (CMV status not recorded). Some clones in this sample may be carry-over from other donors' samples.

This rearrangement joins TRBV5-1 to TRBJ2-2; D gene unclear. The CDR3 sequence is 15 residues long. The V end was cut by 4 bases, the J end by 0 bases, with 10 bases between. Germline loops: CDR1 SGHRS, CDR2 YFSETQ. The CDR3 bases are TGCGCCAGCAGCCGCCTAAGTCCGAACACCGGGGAGCTGTTTTTT. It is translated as CASSRLSPNTGELFF.

Here the CDR3 DNA reads TGCGCCAGCAGCCAAGAAGCGCAGACCGGGGAGCTGTTTTTT. It encodes CASSQEAQTGELFF. The V gene is TRBV4-1, the J gene TRBJ2-2, with no clear D. Deletions cut 0 bases from V and 5 bases from J, with 7 bases between. The CDR3 has 14 amino acids. In germline, CDR1 is MGHRA, CDR2 YSYEKL.

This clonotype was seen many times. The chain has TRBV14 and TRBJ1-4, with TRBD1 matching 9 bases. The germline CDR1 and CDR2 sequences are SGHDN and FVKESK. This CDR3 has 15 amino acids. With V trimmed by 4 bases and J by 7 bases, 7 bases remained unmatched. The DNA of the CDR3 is TGTGCCAGCAGCCGGGTCGGGACAGGGTCTGAAAAACTGTTTTTT. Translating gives CASSRVGTGSEKLFF.

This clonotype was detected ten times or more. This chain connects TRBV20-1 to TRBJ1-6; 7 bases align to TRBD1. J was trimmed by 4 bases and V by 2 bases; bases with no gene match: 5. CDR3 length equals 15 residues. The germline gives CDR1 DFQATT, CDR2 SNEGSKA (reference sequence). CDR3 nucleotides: TGCAGTGCTAGACCCGGGACAGCGTATAATTCACCCCTCCACTTT. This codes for CSARPGTAYNSPLHF.

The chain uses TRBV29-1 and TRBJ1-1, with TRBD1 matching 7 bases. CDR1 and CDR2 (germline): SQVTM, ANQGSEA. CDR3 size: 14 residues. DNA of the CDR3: TGCAGTGCGAGGGACAGCGCTTTGAACACTGAAGCTTTCTTT. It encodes CSARDSALNTEAFF.

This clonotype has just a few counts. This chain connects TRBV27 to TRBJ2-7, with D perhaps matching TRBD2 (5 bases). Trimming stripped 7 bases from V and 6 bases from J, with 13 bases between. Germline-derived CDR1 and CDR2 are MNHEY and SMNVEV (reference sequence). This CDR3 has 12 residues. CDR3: CASITPGGEQYF. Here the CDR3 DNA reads TGTGCCAGCATCACCCCAGGAGGCGAGCAGTACTTC.

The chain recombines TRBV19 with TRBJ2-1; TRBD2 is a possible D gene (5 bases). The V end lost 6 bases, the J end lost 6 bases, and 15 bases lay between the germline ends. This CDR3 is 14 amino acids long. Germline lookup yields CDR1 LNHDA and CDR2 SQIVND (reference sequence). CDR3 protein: CASRKGSAGNEQFF. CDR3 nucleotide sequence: TGTGCCAGTAGGAAAGGGTCCGCGGGCAATGAGCAGTTCTTC.

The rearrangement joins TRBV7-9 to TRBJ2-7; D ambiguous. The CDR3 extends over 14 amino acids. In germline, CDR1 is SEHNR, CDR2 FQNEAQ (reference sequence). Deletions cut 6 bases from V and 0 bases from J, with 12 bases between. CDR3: CASRSSSTSYEQYF. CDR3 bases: TGTGCCAGCAGGTCCAGTAGCACCTCCTACGAGCAGTACTTC.

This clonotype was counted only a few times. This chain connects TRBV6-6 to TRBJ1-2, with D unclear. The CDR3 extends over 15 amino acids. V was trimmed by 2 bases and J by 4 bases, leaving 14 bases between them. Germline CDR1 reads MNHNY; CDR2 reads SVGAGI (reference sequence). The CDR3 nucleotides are TGTGCCAGCAGTTACGGACGGACTGGGATCTATGGCTACACCTTC. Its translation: CASSYGRTGIYGYTF.

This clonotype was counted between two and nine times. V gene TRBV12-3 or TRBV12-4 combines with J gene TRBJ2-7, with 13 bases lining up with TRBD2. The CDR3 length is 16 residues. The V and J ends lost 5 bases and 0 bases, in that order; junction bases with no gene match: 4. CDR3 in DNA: TGTGCCAGCAGTCGGACTAGCGGGAGTAACTCCTACGAGCAGTACTTC. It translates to CASSRTSGSNSYEQYF.

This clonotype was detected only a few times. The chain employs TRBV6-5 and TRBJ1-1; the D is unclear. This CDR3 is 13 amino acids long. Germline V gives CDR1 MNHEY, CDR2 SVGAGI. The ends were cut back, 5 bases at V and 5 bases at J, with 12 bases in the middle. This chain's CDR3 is CASSRRGETEAFF. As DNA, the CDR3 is TGTGCCAGCAGTCGCCGAGGAGAAACTGAAGCTTTCTTT.

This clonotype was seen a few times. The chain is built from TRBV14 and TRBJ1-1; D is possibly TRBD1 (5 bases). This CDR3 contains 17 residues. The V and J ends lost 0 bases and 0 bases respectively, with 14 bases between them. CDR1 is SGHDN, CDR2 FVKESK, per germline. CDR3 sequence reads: CASSQDSGHNMNTEAFF. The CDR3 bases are TGTGCCAGCAGCCAAGATTCAGGACACAACATGAACACTGAAGCTTTCTTT. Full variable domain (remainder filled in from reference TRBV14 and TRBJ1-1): EAGVTQFPSHSVIEKGQTVTLRCDPISGHDNLYWYRRVMGKEIKFLLHFVKESKQDESGMPNNRFLAERTGGTYSTLKVQPAELEDSGVYFCASSQDSGHNMNTEAFFGQGTRLTVV.

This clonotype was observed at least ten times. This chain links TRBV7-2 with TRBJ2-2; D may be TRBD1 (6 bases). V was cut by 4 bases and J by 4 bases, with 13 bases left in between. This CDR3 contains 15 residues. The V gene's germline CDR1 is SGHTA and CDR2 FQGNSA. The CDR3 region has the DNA TGTGCCAGCAGCTCCCAGGGACAAATCACCGGGGAGCTGTTTTTT. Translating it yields CASSSQGQITGELFF. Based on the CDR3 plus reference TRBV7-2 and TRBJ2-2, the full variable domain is GAGVSQSPSNKVTEKGKDVELRCDPISGHTALYWYRQSLGQGLEFLIYFQGNSAPDKSGLPSDRFSAERTGGSVSTLTIQRTQQEDSAVYLCASSSQGQITGELFFGEGSRLTVL.

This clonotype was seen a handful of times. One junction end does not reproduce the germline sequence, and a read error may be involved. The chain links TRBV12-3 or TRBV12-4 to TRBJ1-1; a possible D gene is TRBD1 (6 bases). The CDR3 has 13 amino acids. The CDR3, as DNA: TGTGCCAGCAGGCGTACAGGGAACGCTGAAGCTTTCTTT. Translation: CASRRTGNAEAFF.

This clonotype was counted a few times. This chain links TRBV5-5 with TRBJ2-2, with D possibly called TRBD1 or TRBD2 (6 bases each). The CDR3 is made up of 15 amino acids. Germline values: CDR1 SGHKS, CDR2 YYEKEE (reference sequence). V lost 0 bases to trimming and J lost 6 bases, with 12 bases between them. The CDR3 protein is CASSLEGGYAGELFF. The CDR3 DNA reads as TGTGCCAGCAGCTTGGAGGGGGGATACGCCGGGGAGCTGTTTTTT.

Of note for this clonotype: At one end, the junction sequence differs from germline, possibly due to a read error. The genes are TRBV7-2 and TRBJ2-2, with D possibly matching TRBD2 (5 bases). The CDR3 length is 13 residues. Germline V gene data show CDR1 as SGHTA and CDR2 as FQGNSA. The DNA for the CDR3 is TGTCCCAGCAGCATGGACTTCGGCGGGGAGCTGTTTTTT. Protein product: CPSSMDFGGELFF. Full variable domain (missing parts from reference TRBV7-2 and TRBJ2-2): GAGVSQSPSNKVTEKGKDVELRCDPISGHTALYWYRQSLGQGLEFLIYFQGNSAPDKSGLPSDRFSAERTGGSVSTLTIQRTQQEDSAVYLCPSSMDFGGELFFGEGSRLTVL.

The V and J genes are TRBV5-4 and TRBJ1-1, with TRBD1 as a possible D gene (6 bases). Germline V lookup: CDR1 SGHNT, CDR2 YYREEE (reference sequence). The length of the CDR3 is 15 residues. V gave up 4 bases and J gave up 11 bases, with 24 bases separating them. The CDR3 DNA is TGTGCCAGCAGCGAAGAAGGGGGGAAACCCTTCGGGGCTTTCTTT. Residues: CASSEEGGKPFGAFF.

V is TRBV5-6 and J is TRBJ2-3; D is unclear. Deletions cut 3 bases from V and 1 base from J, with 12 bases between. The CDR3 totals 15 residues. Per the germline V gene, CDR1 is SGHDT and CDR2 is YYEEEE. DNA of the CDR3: TGTGCCAGCAGCTCCGAAGACCCCCGCACAGATACGCAGTATTTT. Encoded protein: CASSSEDPRTDTQYF. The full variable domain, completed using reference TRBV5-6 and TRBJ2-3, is DAGVTQSPTHLIKTRGQQVTLRCSPKSGHDTVSWYQQALGQGPQFIFQYYEEEERQRGNFPDRFSGHQFPNYSSELNVNALLLGDSALYLCASSSEDPRTDTQYFGPGTRLTVL.

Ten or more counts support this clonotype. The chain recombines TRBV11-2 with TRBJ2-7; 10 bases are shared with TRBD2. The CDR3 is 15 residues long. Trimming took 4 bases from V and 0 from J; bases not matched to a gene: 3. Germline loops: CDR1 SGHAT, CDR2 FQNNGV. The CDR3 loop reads CASSSQRGGSYEQYF. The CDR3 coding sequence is TGTGCCAGCAGCTCCCAGCGGGGGGGCTCCTACGAGCAGTACTTC.

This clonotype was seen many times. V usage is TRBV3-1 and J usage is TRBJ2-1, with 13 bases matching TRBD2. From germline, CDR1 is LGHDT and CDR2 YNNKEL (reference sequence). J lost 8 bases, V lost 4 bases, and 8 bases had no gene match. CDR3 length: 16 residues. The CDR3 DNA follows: TGTGCCAGCAGCCCAAGGACTAGCGGGAGTAGCGATGAGCAGTTCTTC. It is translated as CASSPRTSGSSDEQFF.

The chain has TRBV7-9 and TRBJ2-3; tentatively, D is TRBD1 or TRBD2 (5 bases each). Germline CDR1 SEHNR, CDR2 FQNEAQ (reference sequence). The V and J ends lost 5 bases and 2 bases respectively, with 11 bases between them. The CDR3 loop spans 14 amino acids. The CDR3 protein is CASSLGPATDTQYF. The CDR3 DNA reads TGTGCCAGCAGCCTGGGACCTGCCACAGATACGCAGTATTTT.

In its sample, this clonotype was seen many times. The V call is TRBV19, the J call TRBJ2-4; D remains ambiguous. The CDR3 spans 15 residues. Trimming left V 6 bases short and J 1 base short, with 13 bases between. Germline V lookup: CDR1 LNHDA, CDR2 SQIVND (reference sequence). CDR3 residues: CASSFQDEAKNIQYF. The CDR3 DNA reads TGTGCCAGTAGCTTCCAAGATGAGGCCAAAAACATTCAGTACTTC.

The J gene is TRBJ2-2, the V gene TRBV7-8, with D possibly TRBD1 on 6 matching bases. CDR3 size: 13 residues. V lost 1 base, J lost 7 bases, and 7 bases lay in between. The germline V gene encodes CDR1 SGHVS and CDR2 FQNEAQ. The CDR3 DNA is TGTGCCAGCAGCTTAGGGACAGTCGGGGAGCTGTTTTTT. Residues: CASSLGTVGELFF.

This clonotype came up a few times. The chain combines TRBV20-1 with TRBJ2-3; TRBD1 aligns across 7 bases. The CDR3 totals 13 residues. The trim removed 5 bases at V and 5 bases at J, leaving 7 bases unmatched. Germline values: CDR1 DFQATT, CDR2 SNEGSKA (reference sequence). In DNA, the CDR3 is TGCAGTGCTTGGTACGCAGGGGGAGATACGCAGTATTTT. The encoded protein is CSAWYAGGDTQYF.

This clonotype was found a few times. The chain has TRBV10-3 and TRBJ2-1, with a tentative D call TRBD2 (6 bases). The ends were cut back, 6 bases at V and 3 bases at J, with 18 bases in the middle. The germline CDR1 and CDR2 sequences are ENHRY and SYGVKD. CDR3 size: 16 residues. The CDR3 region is CAIRATERASYNEQFF. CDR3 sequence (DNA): TGTGCCATCAGGGCGACTGAGCGGGCCAGCTACAATGAGCAGTTCTTC.

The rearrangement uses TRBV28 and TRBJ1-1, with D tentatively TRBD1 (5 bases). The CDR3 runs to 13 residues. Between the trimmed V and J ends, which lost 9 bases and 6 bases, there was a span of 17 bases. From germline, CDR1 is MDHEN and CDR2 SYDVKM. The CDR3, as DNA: TGTGCCAGTCTCAGGGAGCCCACCGCTGAAGCTTTCTTT. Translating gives CASLREPTAEAFF.

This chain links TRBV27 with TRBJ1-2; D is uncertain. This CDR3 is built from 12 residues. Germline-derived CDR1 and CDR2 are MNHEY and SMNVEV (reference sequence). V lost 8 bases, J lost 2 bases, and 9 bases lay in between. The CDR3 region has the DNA TGTGCCAGCGCGAGCCGGAACTATGGCTACACCTTC. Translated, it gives CASASRNYGYTF.

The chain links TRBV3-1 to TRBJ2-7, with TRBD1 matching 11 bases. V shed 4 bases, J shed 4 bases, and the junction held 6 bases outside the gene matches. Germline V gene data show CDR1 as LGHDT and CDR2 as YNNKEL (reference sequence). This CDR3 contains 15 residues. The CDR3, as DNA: TGTGCCAGCAGCCTCGGACAGGGGGCAGGGTACGAGCAGTACTTC. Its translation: CASSLGQGAGYEQYF.

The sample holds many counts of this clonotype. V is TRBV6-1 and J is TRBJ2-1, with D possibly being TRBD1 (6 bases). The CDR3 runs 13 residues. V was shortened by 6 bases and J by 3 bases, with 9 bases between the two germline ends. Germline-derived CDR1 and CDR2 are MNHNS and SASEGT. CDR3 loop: CASRDSFYNEQFF. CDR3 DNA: TGTGCCAGCAGGGACAGCTTCTACAATGAGCAGTTCTTC.

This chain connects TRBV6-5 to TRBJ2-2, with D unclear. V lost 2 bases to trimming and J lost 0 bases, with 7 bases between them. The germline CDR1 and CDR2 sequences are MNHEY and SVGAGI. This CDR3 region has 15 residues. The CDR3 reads CASSYRVSNTGELFF. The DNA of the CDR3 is TGTGCCAGCAGTTACAGGGTTTCGAACACCGGGGAGCTGTTTTTT.

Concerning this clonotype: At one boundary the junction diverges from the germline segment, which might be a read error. The CDR3, as DNA: TGTGCCAGCAGCTTGAAGGGGGGTTACTCCTACGAGCAGTACTTC. Protein: CASSLKGGYSYEQYF. The chain recombines TRBV5-3 with TRBJ2-7; D may be TRBD1 or TRBD2 (6 bases each). TRBV5-3 is flagged as an ORF with uncertain function. The CDR3 is 15 amino acids.